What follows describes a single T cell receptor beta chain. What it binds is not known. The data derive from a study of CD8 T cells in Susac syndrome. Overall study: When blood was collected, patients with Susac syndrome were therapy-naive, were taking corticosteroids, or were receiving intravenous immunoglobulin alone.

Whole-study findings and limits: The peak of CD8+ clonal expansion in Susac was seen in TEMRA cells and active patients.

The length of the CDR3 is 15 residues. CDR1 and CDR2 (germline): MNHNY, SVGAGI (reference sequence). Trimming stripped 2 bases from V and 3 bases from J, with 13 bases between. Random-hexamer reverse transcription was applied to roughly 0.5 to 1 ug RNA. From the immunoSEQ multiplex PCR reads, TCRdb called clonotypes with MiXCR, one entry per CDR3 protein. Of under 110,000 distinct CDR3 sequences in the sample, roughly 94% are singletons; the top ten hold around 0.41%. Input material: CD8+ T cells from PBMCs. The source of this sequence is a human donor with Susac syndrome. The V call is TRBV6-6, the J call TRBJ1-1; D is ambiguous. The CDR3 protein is CASSYPSLGDTEAFF. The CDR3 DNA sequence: TGTGCCAGCAGTTACCCTTCGTTGGGAGACACTGAAGCTTTCTTT.